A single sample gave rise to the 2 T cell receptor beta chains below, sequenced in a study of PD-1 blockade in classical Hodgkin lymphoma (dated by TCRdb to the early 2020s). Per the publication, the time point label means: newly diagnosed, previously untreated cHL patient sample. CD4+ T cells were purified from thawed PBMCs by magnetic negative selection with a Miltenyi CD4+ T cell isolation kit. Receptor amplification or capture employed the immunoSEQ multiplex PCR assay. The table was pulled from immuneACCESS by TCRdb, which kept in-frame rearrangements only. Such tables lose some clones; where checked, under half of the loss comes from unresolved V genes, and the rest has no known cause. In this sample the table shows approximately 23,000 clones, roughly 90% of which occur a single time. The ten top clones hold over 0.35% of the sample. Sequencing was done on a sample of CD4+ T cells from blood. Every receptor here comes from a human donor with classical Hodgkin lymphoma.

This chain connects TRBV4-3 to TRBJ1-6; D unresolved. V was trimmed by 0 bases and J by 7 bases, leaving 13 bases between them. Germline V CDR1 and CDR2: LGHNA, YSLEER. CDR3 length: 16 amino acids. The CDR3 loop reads CASSQDRPDINSPLHF. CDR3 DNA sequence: TGCGCCAGCAGCCAAGATCGCCCCGACATCAATTCACCCCTCCACTTT.

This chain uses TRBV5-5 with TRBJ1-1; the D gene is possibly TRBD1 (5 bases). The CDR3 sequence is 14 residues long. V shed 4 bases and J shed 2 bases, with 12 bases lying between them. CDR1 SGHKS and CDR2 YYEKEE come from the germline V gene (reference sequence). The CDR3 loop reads CASSRDGKNTEAFF. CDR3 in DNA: TGTGCCAGCAGCCGGGACGGAAAAAACACTGAAGCTTTCTTT. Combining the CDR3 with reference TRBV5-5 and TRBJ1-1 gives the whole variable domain DAGVTQSPTHLIKTRGQQVTLRCSPISGHKSVSWYQQVLGQGPQFIFQYYEKEERGRGNFPDRFSARQFPNYSSELNVNALLLGDSALYLCASSRDGKNTEAFFGQGTRLTVV.